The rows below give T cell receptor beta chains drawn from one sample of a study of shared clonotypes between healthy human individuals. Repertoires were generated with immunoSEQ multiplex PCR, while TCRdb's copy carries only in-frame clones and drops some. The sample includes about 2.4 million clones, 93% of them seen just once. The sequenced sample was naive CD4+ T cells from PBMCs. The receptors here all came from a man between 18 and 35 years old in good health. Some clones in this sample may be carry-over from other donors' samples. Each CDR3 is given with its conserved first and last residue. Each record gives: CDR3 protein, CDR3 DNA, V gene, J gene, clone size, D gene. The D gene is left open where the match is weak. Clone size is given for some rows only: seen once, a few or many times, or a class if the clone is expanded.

CASSFETGELFF	TGTGCCAGCAGCTTCGAGACCGGGGAGCTGTTTTTT	TRBV7-3	TRBJ2-2	once	NA
CASSLGLAGPGDTQYF	TGCGCCAGCAGCTTGGGATTAGCGGGACCGGGAGATACGCAGTATTTT	TRBV5-1	TRBJ2-3	NA	TRBD2
CASSLVAGGPGELFF	TGCGCCAGCAGCTTGGTAGCGGGAGGGCCCGGGGAGCTGTTTTTT	TRBV5-1	TRBJ2-2	NA	TRBD2
CASSTLTAQAFF	TGTGCCAGTAGTACCTTGACTGCCCAAGCTTTCTTT	TRBV19	TRBJ1-1	NA	NA
CASTSGTNYGYTF	TGTGCCAGCACGAGCGGGACTAACTATGGCTACACCTTC	TRBV2	TRBJ1-2	NA	NA
CASSVGQGDTGELFF	TGCGCCAGCAGCGTGGGACAGGGAGACACCGGGGAGCTGTTTTTT	TRBV5-1	TRBJ2-2	NA	TRBD1
CASSLPGGTEAFF	TGTGCCAGCAGCTTACCGGGAGGGACTGAAGCTTTCTTT	TRBV7-3	TRBJ1-1	NA	NA
CASSVEQGSYNEQFF	TGTGCCAGCAGCGTAGAACAGGGGAGCTACAATGAGCAGTTCTTC	TRBV9	TRBJ2-1	NA	TRBD1
CSVDFPGQASYEQYF	TGCAGCGTCGACTTCCCGGGACAGGCATCCTACGAGCAGTACTTC	TRBV29-1	TRBJ2-7	NA	TRBD1
CASSLLGTGYEQYF	TGCGCCAGCAGCTTGCTCGGGACAGGGTACGAGCAGTACTTC	TRBV5-1	TRBJ2-7	NA	TRBD1
CASSFQDRDSNQPQHF	TGTGCCAGCAGTTTCCAGGACAGGGACAGCAATCAGCCCCAGCATTTT	TRBV6-5	TRBJ1-5	NA	TRBD1